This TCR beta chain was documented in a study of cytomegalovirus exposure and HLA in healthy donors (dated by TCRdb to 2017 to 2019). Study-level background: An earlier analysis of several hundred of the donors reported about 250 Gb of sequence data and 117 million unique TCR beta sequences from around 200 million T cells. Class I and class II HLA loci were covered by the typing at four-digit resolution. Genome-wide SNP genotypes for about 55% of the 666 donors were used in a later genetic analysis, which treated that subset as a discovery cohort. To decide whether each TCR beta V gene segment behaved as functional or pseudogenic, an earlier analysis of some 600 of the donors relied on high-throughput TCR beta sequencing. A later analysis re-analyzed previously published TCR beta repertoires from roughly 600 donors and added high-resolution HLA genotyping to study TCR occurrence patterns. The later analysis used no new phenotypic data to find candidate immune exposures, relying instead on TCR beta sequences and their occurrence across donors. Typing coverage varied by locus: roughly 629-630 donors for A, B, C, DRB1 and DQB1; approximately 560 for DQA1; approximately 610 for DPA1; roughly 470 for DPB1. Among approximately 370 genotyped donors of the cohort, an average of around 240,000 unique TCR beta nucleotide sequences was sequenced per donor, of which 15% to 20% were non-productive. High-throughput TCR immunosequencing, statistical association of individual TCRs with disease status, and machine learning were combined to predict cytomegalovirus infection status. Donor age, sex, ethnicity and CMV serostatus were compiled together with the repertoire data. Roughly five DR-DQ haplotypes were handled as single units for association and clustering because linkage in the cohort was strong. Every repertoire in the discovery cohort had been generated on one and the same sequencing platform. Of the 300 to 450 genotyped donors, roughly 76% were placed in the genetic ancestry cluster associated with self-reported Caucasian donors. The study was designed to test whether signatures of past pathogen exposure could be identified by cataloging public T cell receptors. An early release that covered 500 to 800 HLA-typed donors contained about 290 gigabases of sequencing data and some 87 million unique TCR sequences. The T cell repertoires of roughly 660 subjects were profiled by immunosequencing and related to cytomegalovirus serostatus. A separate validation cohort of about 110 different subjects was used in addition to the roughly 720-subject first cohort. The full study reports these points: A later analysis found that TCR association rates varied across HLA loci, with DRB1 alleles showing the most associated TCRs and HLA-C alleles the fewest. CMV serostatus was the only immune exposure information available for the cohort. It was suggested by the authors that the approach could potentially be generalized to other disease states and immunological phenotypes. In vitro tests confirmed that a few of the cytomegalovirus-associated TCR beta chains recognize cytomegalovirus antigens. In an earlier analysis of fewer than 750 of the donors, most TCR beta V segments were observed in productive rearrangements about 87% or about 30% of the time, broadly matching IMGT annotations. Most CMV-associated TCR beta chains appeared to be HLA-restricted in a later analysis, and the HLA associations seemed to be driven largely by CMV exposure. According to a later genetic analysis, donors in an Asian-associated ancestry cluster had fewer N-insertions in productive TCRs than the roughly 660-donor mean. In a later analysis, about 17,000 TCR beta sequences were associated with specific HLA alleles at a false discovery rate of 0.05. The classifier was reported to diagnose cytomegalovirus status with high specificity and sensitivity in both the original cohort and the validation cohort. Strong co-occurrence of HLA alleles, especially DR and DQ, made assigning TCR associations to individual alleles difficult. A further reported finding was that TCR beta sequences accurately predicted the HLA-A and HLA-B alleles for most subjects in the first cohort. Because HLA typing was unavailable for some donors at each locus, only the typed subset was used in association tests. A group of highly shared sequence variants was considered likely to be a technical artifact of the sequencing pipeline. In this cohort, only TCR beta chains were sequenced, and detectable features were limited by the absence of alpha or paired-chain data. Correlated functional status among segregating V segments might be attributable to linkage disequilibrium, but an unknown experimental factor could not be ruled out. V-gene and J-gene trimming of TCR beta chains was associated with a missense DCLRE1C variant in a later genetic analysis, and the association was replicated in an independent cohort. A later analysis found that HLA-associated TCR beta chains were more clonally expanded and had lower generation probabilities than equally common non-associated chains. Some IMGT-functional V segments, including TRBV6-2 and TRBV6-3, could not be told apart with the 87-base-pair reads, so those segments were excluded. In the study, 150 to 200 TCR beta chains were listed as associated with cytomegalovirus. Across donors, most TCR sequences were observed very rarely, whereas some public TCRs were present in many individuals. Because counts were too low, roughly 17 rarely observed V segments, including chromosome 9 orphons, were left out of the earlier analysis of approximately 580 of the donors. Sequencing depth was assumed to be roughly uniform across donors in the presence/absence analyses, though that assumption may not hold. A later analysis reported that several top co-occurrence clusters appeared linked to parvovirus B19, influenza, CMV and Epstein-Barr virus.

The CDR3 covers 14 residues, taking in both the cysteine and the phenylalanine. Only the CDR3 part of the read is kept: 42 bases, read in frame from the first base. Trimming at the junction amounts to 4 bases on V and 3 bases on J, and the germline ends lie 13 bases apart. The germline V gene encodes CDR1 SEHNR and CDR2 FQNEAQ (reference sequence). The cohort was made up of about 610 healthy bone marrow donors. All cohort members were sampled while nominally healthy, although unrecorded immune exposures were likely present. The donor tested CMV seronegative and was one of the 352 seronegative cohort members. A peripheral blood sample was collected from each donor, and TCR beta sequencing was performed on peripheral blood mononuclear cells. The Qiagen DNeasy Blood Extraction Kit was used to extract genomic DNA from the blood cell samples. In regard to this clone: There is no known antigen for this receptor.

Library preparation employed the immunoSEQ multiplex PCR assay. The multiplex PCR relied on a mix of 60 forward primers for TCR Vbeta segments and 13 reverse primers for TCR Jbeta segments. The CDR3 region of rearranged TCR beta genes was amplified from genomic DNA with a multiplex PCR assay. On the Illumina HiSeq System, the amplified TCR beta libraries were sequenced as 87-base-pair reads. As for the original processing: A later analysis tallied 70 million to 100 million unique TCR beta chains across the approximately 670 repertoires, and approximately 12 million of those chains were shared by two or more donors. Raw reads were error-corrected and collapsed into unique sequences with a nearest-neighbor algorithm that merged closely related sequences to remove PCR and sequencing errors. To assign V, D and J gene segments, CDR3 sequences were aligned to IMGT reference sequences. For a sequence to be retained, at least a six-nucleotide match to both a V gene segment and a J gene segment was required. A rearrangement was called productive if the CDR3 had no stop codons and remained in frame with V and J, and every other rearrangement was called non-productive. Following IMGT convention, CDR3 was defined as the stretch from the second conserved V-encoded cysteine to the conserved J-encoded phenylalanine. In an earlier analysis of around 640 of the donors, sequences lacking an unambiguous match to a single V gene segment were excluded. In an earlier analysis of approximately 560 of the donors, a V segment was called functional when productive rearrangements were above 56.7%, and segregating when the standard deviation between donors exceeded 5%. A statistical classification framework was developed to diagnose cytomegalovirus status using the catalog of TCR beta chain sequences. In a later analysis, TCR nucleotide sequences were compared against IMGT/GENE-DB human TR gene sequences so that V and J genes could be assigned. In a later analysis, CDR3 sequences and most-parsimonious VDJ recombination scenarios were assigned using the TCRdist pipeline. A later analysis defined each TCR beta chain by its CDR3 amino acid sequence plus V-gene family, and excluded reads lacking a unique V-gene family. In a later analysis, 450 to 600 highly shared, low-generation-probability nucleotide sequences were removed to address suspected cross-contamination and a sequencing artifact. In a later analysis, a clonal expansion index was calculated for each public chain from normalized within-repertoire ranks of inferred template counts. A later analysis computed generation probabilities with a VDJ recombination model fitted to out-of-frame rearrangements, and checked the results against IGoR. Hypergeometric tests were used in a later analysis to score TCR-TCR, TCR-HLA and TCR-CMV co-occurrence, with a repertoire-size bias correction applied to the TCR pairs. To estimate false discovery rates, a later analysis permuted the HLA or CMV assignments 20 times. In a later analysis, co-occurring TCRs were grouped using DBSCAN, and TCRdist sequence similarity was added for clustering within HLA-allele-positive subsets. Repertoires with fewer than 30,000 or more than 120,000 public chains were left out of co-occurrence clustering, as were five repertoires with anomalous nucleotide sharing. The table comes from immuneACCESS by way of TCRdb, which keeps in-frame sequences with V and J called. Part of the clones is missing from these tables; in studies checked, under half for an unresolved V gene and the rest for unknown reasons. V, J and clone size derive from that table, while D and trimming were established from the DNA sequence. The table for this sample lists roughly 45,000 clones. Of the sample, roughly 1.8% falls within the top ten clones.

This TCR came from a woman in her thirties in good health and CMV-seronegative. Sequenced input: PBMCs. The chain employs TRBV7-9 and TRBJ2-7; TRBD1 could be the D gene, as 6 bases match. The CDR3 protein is CASSSDRTHYEQYF. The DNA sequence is TGTGCCAGCAGCTCCGACAGGACCCACTACGAGCAGTACTTC.